The 9 T cell receptor beta chains below come from one sample, sequenced in a study of beta chain features in type 1 diabetes. The isolated RNA, all of it, was reverse transcribed, so expressed TCRB transcripts were what got sequenced. The data were produced by immunoSEQ multiplex PCR, yet TCRdb's version contains in-frame clones alone and is incomplete. The table lists a few hundred thousand clones, more than 11% of them singletons, with approximately 0.038% in the top ten. The sequencing sample was made of naive CD4+ T cells from blood. The receptors were sampled from a man aged 25-40 years in good health.

The rearrangement joins TRBV29-1 to TRBJ2-7; D gene uncertain. V was shortened by 4 bases and J by 2 bases, with 6 bases between the two germline ends. The CDR3 contains 11 residues. Germline V gives CDR1 SQVTM, CDR2 ANQGSEA. In nucleotides, the CDR3 is TGCAGCGTTGGGATAGCCTACGAGCAGTACTTC. It yields the protein CSVGIAYEQYF.

This clone has more than one count but fewer than ten. The chain links TRBV5-4 to TRBJ2-3, with 10 bases fitting TRBD2. V was clipped by 4 bases and J by 6 bases; unmatched bases: 11. The CDR3 runs to 16 residues. Looked up from germline, CDR1 is SGHNT and CDR2 is YYREEE (reference sequence). The CDR3, as DNA: TGTGCCAGCAGCCCTACTAGCGGGAACGTTCTGGATACGCAGTATTTT. Translating gives CASSPTSGNVLDTQYF. The whole variable domain, remainder taken from reference TRBV5-4 and TRBJ2-3, is ETGVTQSPTHLIKTRGQQVTLRCSSQSGHNTVSWYQQALGQGPQFIFQYYREEENGRGNFPPRFSGLQFPNYSSELNVNALELDDSALYLCASSPTSGNVLDTQYFGPGTRLTVL.

This clone was detected only a few times. CDR3: CASSPRQGTRGYTF. The DNA for the CDR3 is TGTGCCAGCTCACCCCGACAGGGTACGCGAGGCTACACCTTC. The V gene is TRBV18, the J gene TRBJ1-2, with 7 bases matching TRBD1. CDR3 size: 14 residues. Germline CDR1 and CDR2: KGHSH and LQKENI. J lost 8 bases, V lost 3 bases, and 9 bases had no gene match.

To note about this clone: An end of the junction does not agree with germline; a read error may underlie this. The CDR3 is CASSVTGKYTEQFF. The DNA for the CDR3 is TGTGCCAGCAGTGTAACAGGAAAATACACTGAGCAGTTCTTC. This chain uses TRBV25-1 with TRBJ2-1, with D tentatively TRBD1 (5 bases). Germline values: CDR1 MGHDK, CDR2 SYGVNS. The CDR3 consists of 14 residues.

This clone was picked up a small number of times. This chain connects TRBV12-5 to TRBJ2-1; TRBD1 might be the D (5 bases). From germline, CDR1 is LGHNT and CDR2 FRNRAP. This CDR3 is 14 amino acids long. The V end lost 3 bases, the J end lost 3 bases, and 9 bases lay between the germline ends. This CDR3 is CASGLDRNYNEQFF. In DNA, the CDR3 is TGTGCTAGTGGTTTAGACAGAAACTACAATGAGCAGTTCTTC.

This clone has just a few counts. The chain carries TRBV7-2 and TRBJ2-5; no firm D call. The CDR3 has 14 amino acids. The V and J ends lost 1 base and 4 bases respectively, with 10 bases between them. CDR1 and CDR2 from the germline V gene are SGHTA and FQGNSA. The CDR3, as DNA: TGTGCCAGCAGCTTAGTTAGTTCCGGAGAGACCCAGTACTTC. Amino acid sequence: CASSLVSSGETQYF. Based on the CDR3 plus reference TRBV7-2 and TRBJ2-5, the full variable domain is GAGVSQSPSNKVTEKGKDVELRCDPISGHTALYWYRQSLGQGLEFLIYFQGNSAPDKSGLPSDRFSAERTGGSVSTLTIQRTQQEDSAVYLCASSLVSSGETQYFGPGTRLLVL.

The CDR3 loop is CASSYSGQGAYEQYF. The CDR3 bases are TGTGCCAGCAGTTACTCGGGACAGGGTGCCTACGAGCAGTACTTC. This sequence joins TRBV27 and TRBJ2-7; 9 bases line up with TRBD1. The germline V gene encodes CDR1 MNHEY and CDR2 SMNVEV (reference sequence). CDR3 size: 15 residues. With 4 bases clipped from V and 2 bases from J, the junction kept 6 bases outside the gene matches.

In its sample, this clone was seen a few times. V usage is TRBV7-7 and J usage is TRBJ2-5; D perhaps matches TRBD1 (6 bases). Germline loops: CDR1 SSHAT, CDR2 FNYEAQ (reference sequence). This CDR3 is 15 amino acids long. V was clipped by 5 bases and J by 1 base, with 14 bases between them. CDR3 sequence reads: CASSALQGPQETQYF. CDR3 sequence (DNA): TGTGCCAGCAGCGCGCTCCAGGGGCCCCAAGAGACCCAGTACTTC.

The J gene is TRBJ1-2, the V gene TRBV19; maybe TRBD1 (5 bases). Trimming left V 8 bases short and J 6 bases short, with 7 bases between. CDR3 size: 10 residues. The V gene's germline CDR1 is LNHDA and CDR2 SQIVND (reference sequence). CDR3 nucleotide sequence: TGTGCCAGTCAGGGAGATGGCTACACCTTC. This codes for CASQGDGYTF.